Listed below are T cell receptor beta chains from one sample, sequenced in a study of control samples from healthy donors and cancer patients. Clones were read by immunoSEQ multiplex PCR, and TCRdb kept only the in-frame ones, dropping some. The repertoire consists of about 410,000 clones, with roughly 90% occurring once and the leading ten covering 6% to 7%. Sequenced input: PBMCs. The receptors shown here come from a man aged 35 to 55 with head and neck cancer. The CDR3 runs from the conserved cysteine through the conserved F or W. The order of the fields is D gene, clone size, J gene, V gene, CDR3 protein, CDR3 DNA. D genes are given only for firm matches. Clone size, where shown, is once, few, many, or a class for clones that have expanded.

NA | NA | TRBJ2-3 | TRBV5-1 | CASSVQTITDTQYF | TGCGCCAGCAGCGTGCAAACGATCACAGATACGCAGTATTTT
NA | NA | TRBJ2-6 | TRBV5-6 | CASSLDVSGANVLTF | TGTGCCAGCAGCTTGGACGTCTCTGGGGCCAACGTCCTGACTTTC
NA | NA | TRBJ1-2 | TRBV5-4 | CASSPGPSANYGYTF | TGTGCCAGCAGCCCGGGACCGTCGGCAAACTATGGCTACACCTTC
TRBD1 | NA | TRBJ1-1 | TRBV18 | CASSGQGATEAFF | TGTGCCAGCTCGGGACAGGGGGCAACTGAAGCTTTCTTT
TRBD2 | NA | TRBJ2-1 | TRBV6-1 | CASSEDWGGPYNEQFF | TGTGCCAGCAGTGAAGATTGGGGGGGACCCTACAATGAGCAGTTCTTC
TRBD2 | few | TRBJ2-2 | TRBV28 | CASSLGGAGELFF | TGTGCCAGCAGCCTTGGGGGGGCCGGGGAGCTGTTTTTT
NA | NA | TRBJ2-2 | TRBV9 | CASSNPSRGAGPGELFF | TGTGCCAGCAGCAACCCTTCTCGGGGCGCGGGTCCCGGGGAGCTGTTTTTT
NA | NA | TRBJ2-1 | TRBV29-1 | CSAWDGAREEFF | TGCAGCGCCTGGGACGGGGCCAGGGAGGAGTTCTTC
TRBD2 | NA | TRBJ2-3 | TRBV6-5 | CASRAGGSTDTQYF | TGTGCCAGCAGGGCGGGGGGCTCCACAGATACGCAGTATTTT
NA | NA | TRBJ1-6 | TRBV11-2 | CASRVGGKTRNSPLHF | TGTGCCAGCAGGGTAGGCGGGAAGACCCGTAATTCACCCCTCCACTTT
NA | NA | TRBJ2-7 | TRBV7-2 | CASLALGRSYEQYF | TGTGCCAGCCTGGCCCTGGGACGCTCCTACGAGCAGTACTTC
TRBD2 | NA | TRBJ2-5 | TRBV6-5 | CASSYSLAGGQETQYF | TGTGCCAGCAGTTACTCCCTAGCGGGGGGGCAGGAGACCCAGTACTTC
NA | once | TRBJ1-3 | TRBV5-6 | CASSLSLSGNTIYF | TGTGCCAGCAGCCTGTCCTTAAGTGGAAACACCATATATTTT
NA | few | TRBJ2-1 | TRBV14 | CASSQYTGNSYNEQFF | TGTGCCAGCAGCCAATACACCGGTAACTCCTACAATGAGCAGTTCTTC
NA | NA | TRBJ1-1 | TRBV7-9 | CASSSLGALNTEAFF | TGTGCCAGCAGCTCCCTAGGGGCGCTGAACACTGAAGCTTTCTTT
NA | NA | TRBJ1-2 | TRBV9 | CASSVGGHHGYTF | TGTGCCAGCAGCGTAGGAGGTCACCATGGCTACACCTTC
NA | NA | TRBJ2-7 | TRBV12-3/TRBV12-4 | CASSLSADYEQYF | TGTGCCAGCAGTTTGTCTGCAGACTACGAGCAGTACTTC
NA | NA | TRBJ2-6 | TRBV9 | CASSVVPGAGANVLTF | TGTGCCAGCAGCGTAGTGCCAGGGGCTGGGGCCAACGTCCTGACTTTC
NA | NA | TRBJ1-6 | TRBV11-2 | CASRPLSGTTDHNSPLHF | TGTGCCAGCAGACCTCTGTCAGGGACGACGGATCATAATTCACCCCTCCACTTT
NA | NA | TRBJ2-6 | TRBV7-6 | CASRAAGANVLTF | TGTGCCTCCAGGGCTGCTGGGGCCAACGTCCTGACTTTC
NA | NA | TRBJ2-7 | TRBV5-1 | CASSRDLFDEQYF | TGCGCCAGCAGCCGGGACTTGTTTGACGAGCAGTACTTC
NA | NA | TRBJ1-2 | TRBV5-6 | CASTLPASFGYTF | TGTGCCAGCACCCTACCGGCGAGTTTTGGCTACACCTTC